These 21 T cell receptor beta chains were sequenced from one sample in a study of blood T cell repertoires in COVID-19. Libraries were prepared by immunoSEQ multiplex PCR; TCRdb keeps only in-frame clonotypes and omits some of them. The sample holds 410,000 or so clones; approximately 91% are singletons and the top ten take less than 2%. Sequencing used peripheral blood. These receptors all stem from a woman aged 40 to 55 with COVID-19, enrolled during active disease.

This chain links TRBV4-3 with TRBJ1-3; TRBD1 is a possible D gene (5 bases). The CDR3 runs to 17 residues. Per the germline V gene, CDR1 is LGHNA and CDR2 is YSLEER. Trimming removed 1 base at V and 4 bases at J, with 17 bases between. The CDR3 DNA reads TGCGCCAGCAGCCAAGTTGATCAACAGGCGAGGGGAAACACCATATATTTT. This sequence encodes CASSQVDQQARGNTIYF.

The rearrangement joins TRBV19 to TRBJ1-1, with D perhaps TRBD1 (6 bases). The germline V and J ends were trimmed by 6 bases and 0 bases, with 17 bases remaining between them. This CDR3 is 16 amino acids long. Per germline, CDR1 LNHDA and CDR2 SQIVND (reference sequence). This chain's CDR3 is CASRESSSGVNTEAFF. CDR3 nucleotides: TGTGCCAGTAGGGAATCTTCTTCAGGGGTGAACACTGAAGCTTTCTTT.

The chain carries TRBV18 and TRBJ2-7; 10 bases align to TRBD1. Per germline, CDR1 KGHSH and CDR2 LQKENI. Losses at the gene ends were 6 bases for V and 0 bases for J; bases not matched to a gene: 5. The CDR3 is 15 amino acids. The CDR3 nucleotides read TGTGCCAGCTCCCTGGACAGGGGGTCCTCCTACGAGCAGTACTTC. Protein sequence: CASSLDRGSSYEQYF.

V usage is TRBV6-2 or TRBV6-3 and J usage is TRBJ1-5, with D hard to call. The CDR3 totals 12 residues. Deletions cut 3 bases from V and 8 bases from J, with 8 bases between. CDR1 and CDR2 (germline): MNHEY, SVGEGT. The CDR3 nucleotides are TGTGCCAGCAGTTATAGAGACAAGCCCCAGCATTTT. Protein product: CASSYRDKPQHF.

V usage is TRBV27 and J usage is TRBJ2-1; no reliable D call. The CDR3 covers 15 residues. Trimming shortened V by 6 bases and J by 5 bases, and 17 bases separated the two germline ends. CDR1 is MNHEY, CDR2 SMNVEV, per germline (reference sequence). The CDR3 bases are TGTGCCAGCAGCCTTACTACTCAGCTCAACAATGAGCAGTTCTTC. Its protein is CASSLTTQLNNEQFF.

V gene TRBV7-2 combines with J gene TRBJ2-3; possibly TRBD2 for D (6 bases). The germline V gene encodes CDR1 SGHTA and CDR2 FQGNSA. The CDR3 is 19 amino acids. V lost 5 bases, J lost 4 bases, and 28 bases lay in between. In DNA form, the CDR3 reads TGTGCCAGCAGCCCCCGTCCCCCACTAGCCCCACCTTGGGCAGATACGCAGTATTTT. Protein sequence: CASSPRPPLAPPWADTQYF.

This chain joins TRBV9 and TRBJ2-1; 7 positions agree with TRBD1. Looked up from germline, CDR1 is SGDLS and CDR2 is YYNGEE. The CDR3 is made up of 12 amino acids. The trim removed 3 bases at V and 15 bases at J, leaving 9 bases unmatched. In nucleotides, the CDR3 is TGTGCCAGCAGCGCTACCGGGACAGAGGTGTTCTTC. As protein: CASSATGTEVFF. The entire variable domain, with the rest obtained from reference TRBV9 and TRBJ2-1, is as follows: DSGVTQTPKHLITATGQRVTLRCSPRSGDLSVYWYQQSLDQGLQFLIQYYNGEERAKGNILERFSAQQFPDLHSELNLSSLELGDSALYFCASSATGTEVFFGPGTRLTVL.

J is TRBJ1-5 and V is TRBV6-5; possibly TRBD1 for D (6 bases). This CDR3 is built from 15 residues. Trimming took 11 bases from V and 0 from J, leaving 17 bases between them. CDR1 and CDR2 (germline): MNHEY, SVGAGI. CDR3 coding DNA: TGTGCCTTCTCCCCAGGGGCCTATAGCAATCAGCCCCAGCATTTT. This translates into CAFSPGAYSNQPQHF.

This clone was counted once. The chain has TRBV6-5 and TRBJ1-2; TRBD1 matches 7 bases. The CDR3 runs to 13 residues. Trimming cost V 6 bases and J 11 bases; bases outside gene matches: 12. The germline V gene has CDR1 MNHEY and CDR2 SVGAGI. In DNA, the CDR3 is TGTGCCAGCAGGTCGGGACAGCTCCAGAGTTACACCTTC. Its translation: CASRSGQLQSYTF.

The chain joins TRBV2 to TRBJ1-5; TRBD1 is a possible D gene (5 bases). The V gene's germline CDR1 is SNHLY and CDR2 FYNNEI. The CDR3 is 16 residues long. V was clipped by 2 bases and J by 0 bases, with 11 bases between them. CDR3 protein: CASSERQGGSNQPQHF. The CDR3 region has the DNA TGTGCCAGCAGTGAACGGCAGGGAGGTAGCAATCAGCCCCAGCATTTT.

The rearrangement links TRBV27 to TRBJ2-1; D not certain. CDR3 length: 13 residues. The germline V gene has CDR1 MNHEY and CDR2 SMNVEV (reference sequence). The V and J ends lost 4 bases and 3 bases respectively, with 7 bases between them. The CDR3 spells CASSSTGYNEQFF. DNA of the CDR3: TGTGCCAGCAGTTCGACTGGCTACAATGAGCAGTTCTTC.

The chain joins TRBV7-9 to TRBJ1-1; 8 bases are a match to TRBD1. Germline V gene sequence: CDR1 SEHNR, CDR2 FQNEAQ (reference sequence). CDR3 length equals 17 residues. Unmatched junction bases numbered 22, after V lost 5 bases and J lost 11 bases. The chain's CDR3 is CASSPLEVGTGPFGAFF. The CDR3 nucleotides are TGTGCCAGCAGCCCACTTGAGGTCGGGACAGGACCCTTCGGCGCTTTCTTT. The variable domain in full, completed from reference TRBV7-9 and TRBJ1-1, reads DTGVSQNPRHKITKRGQNVTFRCDPISEHNRLYWYRQTLGQGPEFLTYFQNEAQLEKSRLLSDRFSAERPKGSFSTLEIQRTEQGDSAMYLCASSPLEVGTGPFGAFFGQGTRLTVV.

The chain carries TRBV20-1 and TRBJ1-5; TRBD1 matches at 9 bases. The CDR3 totals 15 residues. J was trimmed by 3 bases and V by 3 bases; bases with no gene match: 6. The germline gives CDR1 DFQATT, CDR2 SNEGSKA (reference sequence). Written as DNA, the CDR3 is TGCAGTGCTAGTGAGGGACAGGGTCTCAATCAGCCCCAGCATTTT. Translated: CSASEGQGLNQPQHF.

The chain employs TRBV2 and TRBJ1-2, with TRBD1 as a possible D gene (5 bases). The CDR3 covers 16 residues. From germline, CDR1 is SNHLY and CDR2 FYNNEI. Trimming shortened V by 7 bases and J by 0 bases, and 18 bases separated the two germline ends. The CDR3 sequence: CASMEGRKLPNYGYTF. The DNA for the CDR3 is TGTGCCAGCATGGAGGGGCGAAAATTACCTAACTATGGCTACACCTTC.

The rearrangement links TRBV27 to TRBJ2-1; a weak D match, TRBD2 (6 bases). V gave up 0 bases and J gave up 4 bases, with 7 bases separating them. Germline V CDR1 and CDR2: MNHEY, SMNVEV (reference sequence). The CDR3 loop spans 14 amino acids. The CDR3 spells CASSLSREYNEQFF. DNA for the CDR3: TGTGCCAGCAGTTTATCGCGGGAATACAATGAGCAGTTCTTC.

Here the CDR3 DNA reads TGTGCCAGCAGCGAAACAGGGGGCGAGCCCTATGGCTACACCTTC. Its protein product is CASSETGGEPYGYTF. This chain uses TRBV5-6 with TRBJ1-2; 9 nucleotides line up with TRBD1. V lost 4 bases to trimming and J lost 4 bases; unmatched junction nucleotides: 8. This CDR3 is 15 amino acids long. Looked up from germline, CDR1 is SGHDT and CDR2 is YYEEEE.

This chain uses TRBV2 with TRBJ1-2, with 8 bases fitting TRBD1. V dropped 6 bases and J dropped 5; count of bases not matched to a gene: 5. Germline CDR1 and CDR2: SNHLY and FYNNEI. The CDR3 extends over 13 amino acids. CDR3 DNA sequence: TGTGCCAGCAGGGACAGGGATTTTTATGGCTACACCTTC. Protein sequence: CASRDRDFYGYTF.

V is TRBV29-1 and J is TRBJ2-2, with 12 bases lining up with TRBD2. Germline V CDR1 and CDR2: SQVTM, ANQGSEA. J was trimmed by 4 bases and V by 7 bases; bases with no gene match: 7. This CDR3 is built from 15 residues. The CDR3 sequence: CSGGGLAGITGELFF. The DNA of the CDR3 is TGCAGCGGCGGAGGACTAGCGGGGATCACCGGGGAGCTGTTTTTT.

The rearrangement links TRBV19 to TRBJ1-4; D remains ambiguous. V lost 5 bases, J lost 8 bases, and 15 bases lay in between. CDR3 length equals 14 residues. Germline V gene sequence: CDR1 LNHDA, CDR2 SQIVND (reference sequence). CDR3 in amino acids: CASSPGGGGEKLFF. Written as DNA, the CDR3 is TGTGCCAGTAGTCCCGGCGGAGGCGGCGAAAAACTGTTTTTT.

The chain carries TRBV29-1 and TRBJ2-5, with TRBD2 as a possible D gene (6 bases). CDR3 size: 14 residues. The V end lost 7 bases, the J end lost 2 bases, and 17 bases lay between the germline ends. From germline, CDR1 is SQVTM and CDR2 ANQGSEA. The CDR3 nucleotides are TGCAGCGCTGGACTATTAATAGGGCAAGAGACCCAGTACTTC. This gives the protein CSAGLLIGQETQYF. Filled out from reference TRBV29-1 and TRBJ2-5, the complete variable domain reads SAVISQKPSRDICQRGTSLTIQCQVDSQVTMMFWYRQQPGQSLTLIATANQGSEATYESGFVIDKFPISRPNLTFSTLTVSNMSPEDSSIYLCSAGLLIGQETQYFGPGTRLLVL.

The chain recombines TRBV6-1 with TRBJ1-2; TRBD1 matches at 8 bases. The CDR3 covers 18 residues. Germline CDR1 is MNHNS and CDR2 is SASEGT. V lost 4 bases to trimming and J lost 6 bases; unmatched junction nucleotides: 19. As DNA, the CDR3 is TGTGCCAGCAGTGCCAGGGGGCGACGGAGGGCGGAAGGGGATGGCTACACCTTC. It translates to CASSARGRRRAEGDGYTF.